This T cell receptor beta chain was recorded in a study of T-cell memory formation after mild COVID-19. V was clipped by 5 bases and J by 2 bases; unmatched bases: 5. The CDR3 extends over 14 amino acids. The V gene's germline CDR1 is MDHEN and CDR2 SYDVKM. This clonotype turned up a few times. The antigen is unknown. Points from the study as a whole: Second-wave clones with a day 37 peak had unconfirmed SARS-CoV-2 specificity.

In TCRdb, the 5' RACE reads were re-called with MiXCR into one record per CDR3 protein. Found here are 35,000 to 50,000 distinct CDR3 sequences, about a tenth of them singletons; the top ten hold about 10%. The rearrangement uses TRBV28 and TRBJ1-2; TRBD1 aligns across 7 bases. Sequencing input: PBMCs or a T cell subset sorted from them (not recorded which). The sequence was obtained from an adult woman who had mild COVID-19 (a few samples of this study predate the infection). Cell type and time point are not known. Here the CDR3 reads CASSVTGENYGYTF. CDR3 bases: TGTGCCAGCAGTGTAACAGGGGAAAACTATGGCTACACCTTC.